This T cell receptor (beta chain) was identified during a study of cytomegalovirus exposure and HLA in healthy donors. General observations from the study: In an earlier analysis, about 90% or about 30%: the productive usage of most TCR beta V segments. Prediction of most subjects' HLA-A and HLA-B alleles by TCR beta sequences was reportedly accurate. 150 or so TCR beta chains were listed as cytomegalovirus-associated.

Primers for the PCR totalled 60 Vbeta and 13 Jbeta. Assay used: immunoSEQ multiplex PCR; TCRdb lists only in-frame clones, some missing. The sample includes approximately 190,000 clones, approximately 82% seen only once; the top ten take 1.7%. About this clone: The antigen remains unidentified.

CDR1 and CDR2 from the germline V gene are LGHNA and YSLEER. V lost 0 bases to trimming and J lost 2 bases, with 8 bases between them. The CDR3 spans 16 residues. This receptor was taken from a woman aged 18-30 years in good health and CMV-seronegative. The source material was PBMCs. The chain carries TRBV4-3 and TRBJ2-6; D is unclear. The CDR3, as DNA: TGCGCCAGCAGCCAAGATGGGCACGCTGGGGCCAACGTCCTGACTTTC. Amino acids: CASSQDGHAGANVLTF.